This passage covers 16 T cell receptor beta chains from one sample sequenced in a study of cytomegalovirus exposure and HLA in healthy donors. 60 Vbeta and 13 Jbeta primers were used in PCR. This table comes from immunoSEQ multiplex PCR, and its TCRdb copy is limited to in-frame clones, with some not included. The data contain around 100,000 clones, 82% of them singletons. Sequenced material: PBMCs. These receptors came from a man aged 25-45 years in good health and CMV-seropositive.

As for this clone: A read error may produce the germline difference seen at one junction end. V and J are TRBV7-9 and TRBJ2-5; D gene ambiguous. The length of the CDR3 is 15 residues. Per the germline V gene, CDR1 is SEHNR and CDR2 is FQNEAQ (reference sequence). CDR3: CSSSPNLGLAETQYF. Written as DNA, the CDR3 is TGTTCCAGCAGCCCCAACCTCGGTCTTGCAGAGACCCAGTACTTC.

J is TRBJ2-7 and V is TRBV9; no clear D gene. The CDR3 has 12 residues. The germline V gene encodes CDR1 SGDLS and CDR2 YYNGEE. The V and J ends lost 3 bases and 3 bases respectively, with 7 bases between them. DNA for the CDR3: TGTGCCAGCAGCGGTAACGACTACGAGCAGTACGTC. It codes for CASSGNDYEQYV.

The chain joins TRBV7-9 to TRBJ1-1; TRBD1 aligns across 7 bases. In germline, CDR1 is SEHNR, CDR2 FQNEAQ (reference sequence). V shed 4 bases and J 1 base; nucleotides not matched to a gene: 0. This CDR3 has 13 residues. DNA for the CDR3: TGTGCCAGCAGCTACAGGGGGAACACTGAAGCTTTCTTT. Amino acids: CASSYRGNTEAFF.

The CDR3 loop reads CASSEQGNTEAFF. The CDR3 DNA sequence: TGTGCCAGCAGCGAACAGGGGAACACTGAAGCTTTCTTT. The chain uses TRBV7-3 and TRBJ1-1, with D tentatively TRBD1 (6 bases). V was pared by 5 bases and J by 1 base, with 8 bases between. The germline V gene has CDR1 SGHTA and CDR2 FQGTGA. The CDR3 is 13 residues long. Filled out from reference TRBV7-3 and TRBJ1-1, the complete variable domain reads GAGVSQTPSNKVTEKGKYVELRCDPISGHTALYWYRQSLGQGPEFLIYFQGTGAADDSGLPNDRFFAVRPEGSVSTLKIQRTERGDSAVYLCASSEQGNTEAFFGQGTRLTVV.

The chain carries TRBV2 and TRBJ2-2, with 7 positions matching TRBD2. With 8 bases clipped from V and 5 bases from J, the junction kept 8 bases outside the gene matches. The CDR3 contains 14 residues. The germline V gene encodes CDR1 SNHLY and CDR2 FYNNEI. The CDR3 reads CASLRTRSTGELFF. For the CDR3, the DNA is TGTGCCAGCTTACGGACTAGATCAACCGGGGAGCTGTTTTTT.

This chain links TRBV29-1 with TRBJ1-1; TRBD1 is a possible D gene (6 bases). Germline CDR1 and CDR2: SQVTM and ANQGSEA. The CDR3 has 13 amino acids. Trimming shortened V by 6 bases and J by 5 bases, and 16 bases separated the two germline ends. CDR3 DNA sequence: TGCAGCGTCGATACAGGGAGGGGAACTGAAGCTTTCTTT. Protein: CSVDTGRGTEAFF.

This chain joins TRBV28 and TRBJ1-1; perhaps TRBD1 as D (6 bases). The CDR3 has 15 residues. CDR1 MDHEN and CDR2 SYDVKM come from the germline V gene. Trimming removed 6 bases at V and 1 base at J, with 15 bases between. The CDR3 coding sequence is TGTGCCAGCAGACTAAACAGGGCTTGGAACACTGAAGCTTTCTTT. As protein: CASRLNRAWNTEAFF.

This clone has only one observation. The chain uses TRBV5-1 and TRBJ1-2; D call uncertain. The CDR3 contains 14 residues. The V gene lost 0 bases and the J gene lost 1 base, with 7 bases spanning the gap. Germline V gene sequence: CDR1 SGHRS, CDR2 YFSETQ. The CDR3 bases are TGCGCCAGCAGCTTGGATCACAATAACTATGGCTACACCTTC. Translation: CASSLDHNNYGYTF.

The V call is TRBV6-4, the J call TRBJ1-1; D is ambiguous. From germline, CDR1 is MRHNA and CDR2 SNTAGT. This CDR3 is built from 14 residues. The V and J ends lost 5 bases and 6 bases respectively, with 16 bases between them. Here the CDR3 reads CASSLLGRGAEAFF. The CDR3 coding sequence is TGTGCCAGCAGTCTACTAGGCAGAGGCGCTGAAGCTTTCTTT.

The chain joins TRBV5-6 to TRBJ2-7; possibly TRBD1 for D (6 bases). This CDR3 comprises 15 residues. The germline V gene encodes CDR1 SGHDT and CDR2 YYEEEE. V was trimmed by 4 bases and J by 5 bases, leaving 19 bases between them. DNA for the CDR3: TGTGCCAGCAGCATGGCTCGGAACAGGGTCCACGAGCAGTACTTC. Protein: CASSMARNRVHEQYF.

The chain employs TRBV9 and TRBJ1-1, with D uncertain. V dropped 0 bases and J dropped 4 bases, with 13 bases sitting between them. The germline CDR1 and CDR2 sequences are SGDLS and YYNGEE. This CDR3 spans 15 amino acids. The CDR3 nucleotides read TGTGCCAGCAGCGTAGGGAGAGGGTGGGGCACTGAAGCTTTCTTT. Its protein product is CASSVGRGWGTEAFF.

This clone has just a few counts. J is TRBJ2-1 and V is TRBV7-9; D is possibly TRBD2 (5 bases). Trimming stripped 3 bases from V and 8 bases from J, with 17 bases between. CDR3 length: 15 amino acids. The germline V gene has CDR1 SEHNR and CDR2 FQNEAQ (reference sequence). DNA of the CDR3: TGTGCCAGCAGCTTCCATCGGGGAGCCCTCGATGAGCAGTTCTTC. Its protein is CASSFHRGALDEQFF.

V is TRBV29-1 and J is TRBJ1-1, with a weak D call TRBD1 (6 bases). CDR1 and CDR2 from the germline V gene are SQVTM and ANQGSEA. Trimming shortened V by 4 bases and J by 3 bases, and 12 bases separated the two germline ends. CDR3 length equals 13 residues. This CDR3 reads CSVVRPGDTEAFF. The DNA of the CDR3 is TGCAGCGTTGTTCGGCCAGGGGACACTGAAGCTTTCTTT.

V usage is TRBV14 and J usage is TRBJ2-5, with 14 bases lining up with TRBD2. In germline, CDR1 is SGHDN, CDR2 FVKESK. The CDR3 is made up of 20 amino acids. The J segment lost 4 bases and the V segment lost 3 bases, leaving 16 bases of the junction unmatched. As DNA, the CDR3 is TGTGCCAGCAGCCAGGACAGGGGACTAGCGGGAGTAGGGGACCGAGAGACCCAGTACTTC. This translates into CASSQDRGLAGVGDRETQYF.

V usage is TRBV6-6 and J usage is TRBJ1-5, with a possible D match to TRBD1 (5 bases). From germline, CDR1 is MNHNY and CDR2 SVGAGI (reference sequence). This CDR3 is 15 amino acids long. The V end lost 7 bases, the J end lost 0 bases, and 13 bases lay between the germline ends. The CDR3 here is CASTYFRDSNQPQHF. CDR3 sequence (DNA): TGTGCCAGCACCTACTTCAGGGATAGCAATCAGCCCCAGCATTTT.

This clone was counted only a few times. The V and J genes are TRBV29-1 and TRBJ1-2; D is unresolved. Trimming left V 4 bases short and J 3 bases short, with 6 bases between. The CDR3 has 11 amino acids. Germline values: CDR1 SQVTM, CDR2 ANQGSEA. The CDR3 loop is CSVVSDYGYTF. CDR3 bases: TGCAGCGTTGTTTCGGACTATGGCTACACCTTC.